These 22 T cell receptor beta chains came from one sample sequenced in a study of human T cells and chemical hapten exposure. Each CDR3 protein gets one entry after TCRdb re-called the RACE reads with MiXCR. The sample consists of around 160,000 distinct CDR3 sequences, approximately 15% of them appearing once. Time point indicated: patch test 1, 2 weeks after DPC sensitization. Treatment meaning: therapeutic diphenylcyclopropenone sensitization with weekly scalp DPC. The specimen comprised whole blood, sampled in connection with sensitization to the hapten diphenylcyclopropenone (DPC). The origin of the receptors is a woman aged 25 to 39 with alopecia areata. Some clones in this sample may be carry-over from other donors' samples.

The V call is TRBV27, the J call TRBJ1-6; D call uncertain. This CDR3 is built from 17 residues. The germline V gene encodes CDR1 MNHEY and CDR2 SMNVEV (reference sequence). V lost 6 bases and J lost 4, with 19 bases in between. CDR3 sequence reads: CASRTTRLTAYNSPLHF. The CDR3 nucleotides are TGTGCCAGCAGAACTACTCGGCTGACGGCGTATAATTCACCCCTCCACTTT.

The chain joins TRBV5-1 to TRBJ2-4; D is possibly TRBD1 (6 bases). This CDR3 is 14 amino acids long. CDR1 is SGHRS, CDR2 YFSETQ, per germline. V was trimmed by 0 bases and J by 3 bases, leaving 7 bases between them. CDR3 in DNA: TGCGCCAGCAGCTTGGCAGGGGACAAAAACATTCAGTACTTC. This sequence encodes CASSLAGDKNIQYF.

This clonotype appeared a few times. The genes are TRBV4-1 and TRBJ2-5; D unclear. The CDR3 is 14 amino acids. Germline values: CDR1 MGHRA, CDR2 YSYEKL. V was shortened by 4 bases and J by 0 bases, with 9 bases between the two germline ends. The CDR3 region has the DNA TGCGCCAGCAGCCCCCAGGAATACCAAGAGACCCAGTACTTC. Protein product: CASSPQEYQETQYF.

The table lists this clonotype with many counts. Here the CDR3 DNA reads TGTGCCAGCAGCTTACGGGGCAATGAGCAGTTCTTC. Protein: CASSLRGNEQFF. This rearrangement joins TRBV18 to TRBJ2-1, with D possibly matching TRBD2 (5 bases). The CDR3 is made up of 12 amino acids. Germline V gene data show CDR1 as KGHSH and CDR2 as LQKENI. Trimming cost V 8 bases and J 6 bases, with 11 bases left between them.

This clonotype was detected a few times. In DNA form, the CDR3 reads TGTGCCAGCAGGGAGGGGGGGAATGGAGATACGCAGTATTTT. Amino acids: CASREGGNGDTQYF. The J gene is TRBJ2-3, the V gene TRBV28, with D tentatively TRBD2 (7 bases). From germline, CDR1 is MDHEN and CDR2 SYDVKM. Trimming left V 6 bases short and J 5 bases short, with 15 bases between. There are 14 residues in the CDR3.

This clonotype occurred a few times. This sequence joins TRBV30 and TRBJ2-7; the D gene could be TRBD1 or TRBD2 (7 bases each). The germline V and J ends were trimmed by 3 bases and 1 base, with 10 bases remaining between them. Germline CDR1 and CDR2: GTSNPN and SVGIG (reference sequence). The CDR3 extends over 13 amino acids. In DNA form, the CDR3 reads TGTGCCTGGAGCAGGGGGGGATCCTACGAGCAGTACTTC. This codes for CAWSRGGSYEQYF.

This clonotype was counted only a few times. This chain joins TRBV18 and TRBJ1-6; no reliable D call. CDR3 length: 13 amino acids. V lost 2 bases and J lost 7, with 6 bases in between. Germline V gene lookup returns CDR1 KGHSH and CDR2 LQKENI. CDR3 bases: TGTGCCAGCTCACCAGACCACAATTCACCCCTCCACTTT. Translated, it gives CASSPDHNSPLHF.

V and J are TRBV2 and TRBJ2-4, with D tentatively TRBD1 (6 bases). Trimming removed 1 base at V and 0 bases at J, with 10 bases between. The germline V gene has CDR1 SNHLY and CDR2 FYNNEI. CDR3 length equals 16 residues. CDR3 DNA sequence: TGTGCCAGCAGTGAAGGCCAGGGGATAGCCAAAAACATTCAGTACTTC. Residues: CASSEGQGIAKNIQYF.

This chain joins TRBV29-1 and TRBJ1-4, with D perhaps matching TRBD1 (6 bases). Germline V gives CDR1 SQVTM, CDR2 ANQGSEA. CDR3 length: 14 residues. V lost 7 bases, J lost 4 bases, and 16 bases lay in between. The CDR3 region has the DNA TGCAGCGCCCGGAGAACAGGGCGTAATGAAAAACTGTTTTTT. Translated, it gives CSARRTGRNEKLFF.

The chain recombines TRBV18 with TRBJ1-3; no definite D call. The CDR3 is made up of 13 amino acids. The germline V gene has CDR1 KGHSH and CDR2 LQKENI. The V end lost 2 bases, the J end lost 1 base, and 3 bases lay between the germline ends. The CDR3 sequence: CASSPFSGNTIYF. The CDR3 bases are TGTGCCAGCTCACCATTTTCTGGAAACACCATATATTTT.

This clonotype came up many times. The chain couples TRBV4-1 to TRBJ1-5; no clear D gene. CDR3 length: 13 amino acids. Germline lookup yields CDR1 MGHRA and CDR2 YSYEKL. Trimming shortened V by 3 bases and J by 5 bases, and 8 bases separated the two germline ends. The CDR3 is CASSQGPDQPQHF. In DNA form, the CDR3 reads TGCGCCAGCAGCCAGGGTCCAGATCAGCCCCAGCATTTT.

The chain carries TRBV28 and TRBJ2-3; the match to TRBD1 covers 8 bases. CDR1 and CDR2 from the germline V gene are MDHEN and SYDVKM. The V gene end was trimmed by 6 bases and the J gene end by 4 bases; junction bases not matched to a gene: 9. This CDR3 is 15 amino acids long. This CDR3 is CASSVWGQVSDTQYF. The CDR3 DNA reads as TGTGCCAGCAGCGTGTGGGGACAGGTGTCAGATACGCAGTATTTT.

V is TRBV27 and J is TRBJ1-6, with D tentatively TRBD1 (5 bases). The CDR3 loop spans 14 amino acids. Germline V gene data show CDR1 as MNHEY and CDR2 as SMNVEV (reference sequence). V lost 2 bases and J 9 bases, leaving 11 bases between the germline ends. DNA for the CDR3: TGTGCCAGCAGTTTACAGGGAGGTGGTTCACCCCTCCACTTT. This codes for CASSLQGGGSPLHF.

The chain employs TRBV5-1 and TRBJ1-3, with a weak D call TRBD1 (5 bases). The germline gives CDR1 SGHRS, CDR2 YFSETQ. The ends were cut back, 2 bases at V and 0 bases at J, with 12 bases in the middle. The CDR3 sequence is 16 residues long. The CDR3 bases are TGCGCCAGCAGCTTATCGGGGCAAGGCTCTGGAAACACCATATATTTT. Protein: CASSLSGQGSGNTIYF.

This clonotype has at least ten counts. CDR3 DNA sequence: TGTGCCAGCAGTCTTGGACAGGGGTTAACGGAGACCCAGTACTTC. Translation gives CASSLGQGLTETQYF. J is TRBJ2-5 and V is TRBV12-3 or TRBV12-4, with 9 bases fitting TRBD1. The CDR3 is 15 amino acids. V lost 5 bases and J lost 5; bases outside the gene matches: 9.

The chain has TRBV12-3 or TRBV12-4 and TRBJ1-1; no definite D call. The CDR3 is 12 residues long. V dropped 9 bases and J dropped 5 bases, with 13 bases sitting between them. The CDR3 here is CASRRTLTEAFF. In DNA form, the CDR3 reads TGTGCCAGTAGACGCACGCTTACTGAAGCTTTCTTT.

The chain joins TRBV7-6 to TRBJ2-7, with D possibly matching TRBD1 (6 bases). This CDR3 has 14 residues. The ends were cut back, 5 bases at V and 4 bases at J, with 15 bases in the middle. The germline gives CDR1 SGHVS, CDR2 FNYEAQ. CDR3 region: CASSETYQGYEQYF. For the CDR3, the DNA is TGTGCCAGCAGCGAAACGTACCAGGGGTACGAGCAGTACTTC.

This clonotype was counted only a few times. The J gene is TRBJ2-7, the V gene TRBV7-8; possibly TRBD1 for D (6 bases). The CDR3 has 14 amino acids. CDR1 is SGHVS, CDR2 FQNEAQ, per germline. V was trimmed by 5 bases and J by 5 bases, leaving 16 bases between them. CDR3 protein: CASSAGQPGDEQYF. CDR3 in DNA: TGTGCCAGCAGCGCCGGACAGCCTGGGGACGAGCAGTACTTC.

The chain joins TRBV20-1 to TRBJ2-5; TRBD2 matches at 9 bases. CDR3 size: 14 residues. V lost 5 bases and J lost 4; bases outside the gene matches: 8. Germline V gene data show CDR1 as DFQATT and CDR2 as SNEGSKA (reference sequence). Here the CDR3 reads CSAQTGTSLETQYF. CDR3 in DNA: TGCAGTGCTCAAACCGGGACTAGCTTAGAGACCCAGTACTTC.

V usage is TRBV12-3 or TRBV12-4 and J usage is TRBJ1-6; TRBD1 aligns across 7 bases. This CDR3 is built from 15 residues. J was trimmed by 7 bases and V by 5 bases; bases with no gene match: 8. The CDR3 sequence is CASSARGSLNSPLHF. As DNA, the CDR3 is TGTGCCAGCAGTGCCAGGGGGAGTCTCAATTCACCCCTCCACTTT.

This clonotype came up a few times. The CDR3 bases are TGTGCCACCAGCGGCGGGAGGACCCGACGGGAGGAGCAGTACTTC. Its translation is CATSGGRTRREEQYF. The V call is TRBV15, the J call TRBJ2-7, with 8 bases matching TRBD2. Per the germline V gene, CDR1 is LNHNV and CDR2 is YYDKDF (reference sequence). The CDR3 covers 15 residues. Unmatched junction bases numbered 13, after V lost 5 bases and J lost 7 bases.

This clonotype was found a few times. The rearrangement uses TRBV10-2 and TRBJ2-6; TRBD1 matches 7 bases. The V segment lost 5 bases and the J segment 0 bases; nucleotides outside the gene matches: 13. The CDR3 contains 19 residues. Germline V gene data show CDR1 as WSHSY and CDR2 as SAAADI. In nucleotides, the CDR3 is TGCGCCAGCAGTCTACAGGGGATAACTGCAAGCTCTGGGGCCAACGTCCTGACTTTC. Its protein is CASSLQGITASSGANVLTF.